The next 20 T cell receptor beta chains were all read from a single sample in a study of T cell repertoires in cytomegalovirus infection. MiXCR, applied by TCRdb to the reads, yields one record per CDR3 protein. In the table there are roughly 990,000 distinct CDR3 sequences, around 32% of which are singletons. Which antigens these TCRs recognize remains unknown. Sample: cultured CD8+ T cells from PBMCs, taken from culture after CMV antigen stimulation. These receptors originate from a human donor in good health (CMV status not recorded). Some clones in this sample may be carry-over from other donors' samples.

This clonotype turned up a few times. J is TRBJ1-2 and V is TRBV27, with a tentative D call TRBD1 (6 bases). V lost 6 bases to trimming and J lost 6 bases, with 14 bases between them. CDR1 and CDR2 (germline): MNHEY, SMNVEV (reference sequence). This CDR3 is 13 amino acids long. The CDR3: CASSPVGAHGYTF. The DNA of the CDR3 is TGTGCCAGCAGCCCGGTGGGGGCGCATGGCTACACCTTC.

The rearrangement links TRBV6-6 to TRBJ2-1; no reliable D call. V shed 2 bases and J shed 0 bases, with 17 bases lying between them. The CDR3 contains 18 residues. CDR1 and CDR2 (germline): MNHNY, SVGAGI (reference sequence). In DNA form, the CDR3 reads TGTGCCAGCAGTTACCAACTACGACATAGGAGCTCCTACAATGAGCAGTTCTTC. Translated, it gives CASSYQLRHRSSYNEQFF.

The V and J genes are TRBV6-2 or TRBV6-3 and TRBJ2-3; maybe TRBD1 (5 bases). Trimming cost V 2 bases and J 4 bases, with 10 bases left between them. The CDR3 spans 14 residues. In germline, CDR1 is MNHEY, CDR2 SVGEGT. For the CDR3, the DNA is TGTGCCAGCAGTTACATCAGGGCGGCAGATACGCAGTATTTT. Protein sequence: CASSYIRAADTQYF.

This clonotype was counted a single time. A much larger clone differs from this one at a single base, so this may be a read error. Here the CDR3 reads CASSPRTGNSIYF. For the CDR3, the DNA is TGTGCCAGCAGCCCCAGGACAGGAAACTCCATATATTTT. V is TRBV7-1 and J is TRBJ1-3; 7 bases line up with TRBD1. TRBV7-1 carries the ORF label, with uncertain function. There are 13 residues in the CDR3.

The chain carries TRBV4-1 and TRBJ1-1; unclear D gene. The germline V gene has CDR1 MGHRA and CDR2 YSYEKL. V was trimmed by 1 base and J by 0 bases, leaving 9 bases between them. This CDR3 is built from 15 residues. The CDR3 region has the DNA TGCGCCAGCAGCCAAGCCGTGGGTGTGAACACTGAAGCTTTCTTT. Protein: CASSQAVGVNTEAFF.

The chain couples TRBV10-2 to TRBJ1-6; 9 positions agree with TRBD1. V shed 3 bases, J shed 6 bases, and the junction held 6 bases outside the gene matches. CDR3 length equals 16 residues. In germline, CDR1 is WSHSY, CDR2 SAAADI. The CDR3 loop reads CASSDGTGRLNSPLHF. The CDR3 DNA reads TGCGCCAGCAGTGATGGGACAGGGAGGCTTAATTCACCCCTCCACTTT.

The V call is TRBV2, the J call TRBJ2-3, with 8 bases aligning to TRBD2. Germline-derived CDR1 and CDR2 are SNHLY and FYNNEI. With 9 bases clipped from V and 2 bases from J, the junction kept 7 bases outside the gene matches. This CDR3 has 14 residues. The CDR3 is CARAYSGDTDTQYF. CDR3 nucleotide sequence: TGTGCCAGAGCCTATAGCGGGGACACAGATACGCAGTATTTT.

The chain joins TRBV15 to TRBJ1-1; D may be TRBD1 (5 bases). The V and J ends lost 1 base and 1 base respectively, with 10 bases between them. CDR1 is LNHNV and CDR2 is YYDKDF in the germline V gene (reference sequence). This CDR3 region has 15 residues. The CDR3 spells CATSRAGQGNTEAFF. DNA for the CDR3: TGTGCCACCAGCAGAGCAGGGCAGGGGAACACTGAAGCTTTCTTT.

This clonotype was counted a single time. The gene calls are TRBV27 and TRBJ1-5, with D perhaps matching TRBD1 (6 bases). The CDR3 is 17 residues long. V was shortened by 0 bases and J by 5 bases, with 17 bases between the two germline ends. In germline, CDR1 is MNHEY, CDR2 SMNVEV (reference sequence). CDR3 region: CASSLSSSGGADQPQHF. The CDR3, as DNA: TGTGCCAGCAGTTTATCCTCTTCGGGGGGGGCCGATCAGCCCCAGCATTTT.

The chain recombines TRBV2 with TRBJ2-5; no clear D. Germline CDR1 reads SNHLY; CDR2 reads FYNNEI. Trimming took 7 bases from V and 4 from J, leaving 16 bases between them. The CDR3 length is 14 residues. Here the CDR3 DNA reads TGTGCCAGCACCCCCACGCCCGACGGAGAGACCCAGTACTTC. Protein sequence: CASTPTPDGETQYF.

This clonotype was observed many times. CDR3 nucleotides: TGTGCCAGCAGTACCACAGGGTACGTAGGAGATACGCAGTATTTT. It specifies CASSTTGYVGDTQYF. The chain combines TRBV12-3 or TRBV12-4 with TRBJ2-3, with TRBD1 as a possible D gene (6 bases). There are 15 residues in the CDR3. Trimming took 5 bases from V and 5 from J, leaving 17 bases between them.

The chain couples TRBV19 to TRBJ1-1; 10 bases fit TRBD1. V trimming: 5 bases; J trimming: 7 bases; junction bases outside the gene matches: 10. Germline CDR1 is LNHDA and CDR2 is SQIVND (reference sequence). This CDR3 contains 15 residues. The DNA for the CDR3 is TGTGCCAGTAGTCTAGGACAGGGGGACTTCTTTGAAGCTTTCTTT. Translating it yields CASSLGQGDFFEAFF.

The chain carries TRBV19 and TRBJ2-2, with TRBD1 matching over 7 bases. Trimming at V came to 4 bases and at J to 6 bases, leaving 5 bases not matched to a gene. The CDR3 has 14 amino acids. Germline V gives CDR1 LNHDA, CDR2 SQIVND (reference sequence). The CDR3 reads CASSNRQGAGELFF. Here the CDR3 DNA reads TGTGCCAGTAGTAACCGGCAGGGGGCCGGGGAGCTGTTTTTT.

This chain connects TRBV19 to TRBJ2-1, with D perhaps assigned TRBD1 or TRBD2 (5 bases each). Trimming cost V 3 bases and J 6 bases, with 12 bases left between them. Looked up from germline, CDR1 is LNHDA and CDR2 is SQIVND (reference sequence). The CDR3 runs 14 residues. For the CDR3, the DNA is TGTGCCAGTAGTATGGGGACGAGCACCAATGAGCAGTTCTTC. The encoded protein is CASSMGTSTNEQFF.

In its sample, this clonotype was seen many times. The V gene is TRBV7-6, the J gene TRBJ2-1, with a possible D match to TRBD1 (6 bases). CDR1 SGHVS and CDR2 FNYEAQ come from the germline V gene. V lost 5 bases, J lost 9 bases, and 29 bases lay in between. The CDR3 is 18 amino acids. DNA of the CDR3: TGTGCCAGCAGCCTCGCCGGGTGGTCAGGGGCTCGCAATAGTGAGCAGTTCTTC. This codes for CASSLAGWSGARNSEQFF.

The chain is built from TRBV2 and TRBJ1-2; D possibly corresponds to TRBD1 (5 bases). V shed 8 bases and J shed 6 bases, with 13 bases lying between them. Germline CDR1 reads SNHLY; CDR2 reads FYNNEI. This CDR3 spans 12 amino acids. The CDR3 is CASWVRGDGYTF. CDR3 DNA sequence: TGTGCCAGCTGGGTCCGAGGGGATGGCTACACCTTC.

V usage is TRBV6-6 and J usage is TRBJ1-1, with D possibly matching TRBD1 (6 bases). The V end was cut by 11 bases, the J end by 1 base, with 20 bases between. This CDR3 contains 15 residues. Per germline, CDR1 MNHNY and CDR2 SVGAGI (reference sequence). CDR3 in DNA: TGTGCCGTGGGGGGCCGGGGACCACAGAACACTGAAGCTTTCTTT. Protein sequence: CAVGGRGPQNTEAFF.

The rearrangement joins TRBV6-5 to TRBJ1-2; D remains ambiguous. V was cut by 0 bases and J by 0 bases, with 11 bases left in between. The CDR3 is 16 residues long. The germline CDR1 and CDR2 sequences are MNHEY and SVGAGI. The CDR3 DNA is TGTGCCAGCAGTTACTCCTCCCAGATTACTAACTATGGCTACACCTTC. This codes for CASSYSSQITNYGYTF.

The CDR3 coding sequence is TGTGCCAGCAGTGTGGGTAGGGGGGCGCCCACCTACGAGCAGTACGTC. Translating it yields CASSVGRGAPTYEQYV. The chain joins TRBV25-1 to TRBJ2-7; D could derive from TRBD1 or TRBD2 (6 bases each). The ends were cut back, 4 bases at V and 2 bases at J, with 18 bases in the middle. This CDR3 has 16 residues. The V gene's germline CDR1 is MGHDK and CDR2 SYGVNS.

The chain uses TRBV5-6 and TRBJ2-5; weak D call: TRBD1 (5 bases). Trimming removed 0 bases from V and 5 bases from J, with 23 bases in between. CDR1 and CDR2 from the germline V gene are SGHDT and YYEEEE. There are 18 residues in the CDR3. The CDR3 here is CASSLESIFVGQWETQYF. As DNA, the CDR3 is TGTGCCAGCAGCTTGGAATCGATTTTTGTGGGGCAGTGGGAGACCCAGTACTTC. Full variable domain (remainder filled in from reference TRBV5-6 and TRBJ2-5): DAGVTQSPTHLIKTRGQQVTLRCSPKSGHDTVSWYQQALGQGPQFIFQYYEEEERQRGNFPDRFSGHQFPNYSSELNVNALLLGDSALYLCASSLESIFVGQWETQYFGPGTRLLVL.